This TCR beta chain derives from a study of molecular identifiers for immune sequencing clone quantification. Overall study: Four portions were sequenced after RNA from around 20,000 or 100,000 naive CD8 cells was split five ways in replicates.

CDR3 length: 16 residues. V shed 2 bases and J 5 bases; nucleotides not matched to a gene: 9. CDR1 SGHVS and CDR2 FQNEAQ come from the germline V gene. Naive CD8 sequencing libraries were generated from roughly 20,000 to 1,000,000 sorted cells, with 10%, 30% or 50% RNA as input. TCRdb itself ran the PCR reads through MiXCR, one entry per CDR3 protein. The sample comprises 62,000 or so distinct CDR3 sequences, 15% to 20% of which are singletons, and nearly 1.5% rests with the top ten. Whole-study findings and limits: Clonotypes surpassing 20 RNA copies contained over 97% of effector molecules, versus under 1% in naive cells.

In regard to this clonotype: The antigen is unknown. A read error is possible here, since a much larger clone lies one base away.

This receptor was identified in a human donor in good health. Some libraries in this study had Jurkat cell RNA spiked in. Sequencing was done on a sample of naive CD8+ T cells from blood, with Jurkat cell RNA spiked in. Sample subset: FACS-sorted CD8+CD4-CCR7+CD45RA+ naive T cells. The chain is built from TRBV7-8 and TRBJ1-2; 9 nucleotides agree with TRBD1. The CDR3 nucleotides read TGTGCCAGCAGCTTATGTCTTAGGGACAGGGAGTATGGCTACACCTTC. Translation: CASSLCLRDREYGYTF. The full variable domain, its missing parts supplied by reference TRBV7-8 and TRBJ1-2, is GAGVSQSPRYKVAKRGQDVALRCDPISGHVSLFWYQQALGQGPEFLTYFQNEAQLDKSGLPSDRFFAERPEGSVSTLKIQRTQQEDSAVYLCASSLCLRDREYGYTFGSGTRLTVV.